The next 22 T cell receptor beta chains were all read from a single sample in a study of cytomegalovirus exposure and HLA in healthy donors. In the PCR, 60 Vbeta and 13 Jbeta primers were used. TCRdb's table, derived via immunoSEQ multiplex PCR, lists solely in-frame clones and lacks some. This table holds some 130,000 clones, 80% found once. The sequenced sample consisted of PBMCs. Receptors were obtained from a man younger than 40 in good health.

The V call is TRBV5-1, the J call TRBJ1-1; TRBD1 aligns across 9 bases. This CDR3 has 15 residues. Germline V lookup: CDR1 SGHRS, CDR2 YFSETQ. J gave up 4 bases and V 4 bases, and 8 bases lay outside the gene matches. The CDR3: CASSTDVTGGTEAFF. The CDR3 nucleotides are TGCGCCAGCAGCACGGACGTGACAGGGGGCACTGAAGCTTTCTTT.

The rearrangement links TRBV12-5 to TRBJ1-1, with D possibly being TRBD1 (5 bases). The ends were cut back, 3 bases at V and 2 bases at J, with 16 bases in the middle. Per germline, CDR1 LGHNT and CDR2 FRNRAP. This CDR3 contains 16 residues. This CDR3 reads CASGFFVGGGNTEAFF. The CDR3 DNA follows: TGTGCTAGTGGTTTTTTTGTGGGCGGGGGTAACACTGAAGCTTTCTTT.

This clone has just one count. The V call is TRBV6-1, the J call TRBJ2-3; tentative D call: TRBD2 (5 bases). This CDR3 spans 18 amino acids. V lost 4 bases and J lost 1, with 21 bases in between. Per the germline V gene, CDR1 is MNHNS and CDR2 is SASEGT. CDR3: CASSAHLIGGGGTDTQYF. The DNA for the CDR3 is TGTGCCAGCAGTGCGCATTTGATTGGTGGAGGCGGCACAGATACGCAGTATTTT.

The chain links TRBV7-9 to TRBJ2-5; TRBD2 matches at 10 bases. The trim removed 5 bases at V and 5 bases at J, leaving 14 bases unmatched. Looked up from germline, CDR1 is SEHNR and CDR2 is FQNEAQ (reference sequence). CDR3 length: 17 residues. The CDR3 protein is CASSTPRASGSTETQYF. In DNA form, the CDR3 reads TGTGCCAGCAGCACCCCGCGGGCTAGCGGGAGTACGGAGACCCAGTACTTC. The entire variable domain, with the rest obtained from reference TRBV7-9 and TRBJ2-5, is as follows: DTGVSQNPRHKITKRGQNVTFRCDPISEHNRLYWYRQTLGQGPEFLTYFQNEAQLEKSRLLSDRFSAERPKGSFSTLEIQRTEQGDSAMYLCASSTPRASGSTETQYFGPGTRLLVL.

The chain combines TRBV28 with TRBJ2-7; possible D gene TRBD2, 6 bases. Germline V gives CDR1 MDHEN, CDR2 SYDVKM. The CDR3 covers 15 residues. With 7 bases removed from V and 7 bases from J, the gap between germline ends came to 23 bases. The CDR3: CASTPGGILTEEQYF. CDR3 DNA: TGTGCCAGCACTCCTGGGGGGATTCTGACTGAAGAGCAGTACTTC.

The J gene is TRBJ1-2, the V gene TRBV6-1; the D is unclear. The CDR3 is made up of 12 amino acids. The ends were cut back, 6 bases at V and 0 bases at J, with 5 bases in the middle. Looked up from germline, CDR1 is MNHNS and CDR2 is SASEGT. CDR3 region: CASRVANYGYTF. DNA for the CDR3: TGTGCCAGCAGGGTAGCTAACTATGGCTACACCTTC.

This clone has a handful of counts. The rearrangement links TRBV6-4 to TRBJ2-7; D is uncertain. CDR1 MRHNA and CDR2 SNTAGT come from the germline V gene. The CDR3 is made up of 12 amino acids. Trimming shortened V by 11 bases and J by 2 bases, and 13 bases separated the two germline ends. The CDR3 spells CARTLPAYEQYF. The CDR3 bases are TGTGCCCGAACACTACCGGCCTACGAGCAGTACTTC.

This chain joins TRBV14 and TRBJ2-5; D not certain. V lost 2 bases and J lost 1, with 5 bases in between. The CDR3 is made up of 13 amino acids. CDR1 is SGHDN, CDR2 FVKESK, per germline. CDR3 nucleotides: TGTGCCAGCAGCCAACAATCCCAAGAGACCCAGTACTTC. Its protein is CASSQQSQETQYF.

The V and J genes are TRBV29-1 and TRBJ1-1, with TRBD1 matching 8 bases. This CDR3 comprises 14 residues. The junction had 5 bases not matched to a gene; V was cut back by 0 bases and J by 5 bases. The germline CDR1 and CDR2 sequences are SQVTM and ANQGSEA. DNA of the CDR3: TGCAGCGTTGAAGACCCGGACAGGGTGACTGAAGCTTTCTTT. Translating gives CSVEDPDRVTEAFF.

V and J are TRBV6-1 and TRBJ2-1; weak D call: TRBD1 (5 bases). This CDR3 comprises 13 residues. From germline, CDR1 is MNHNS and CDR2 SASEGT. Trimming cost V 5 bases and J 7 bases, with 12 bases left between them. Here the CDR3 DNA reads TGTGCCAGCAGTTCTACGACAGCGAATGAGCAGTTCTTC. Its protein product is CASSSTTANEQFF.

The chain joins TRBV29-1 to TRBJ1-1, with D possibly being TRBD1 (5 bases). Looked up from germline, CDR1 is SQVTM and CDR2 is ANQGSEA. The V and J ends lost 0 bases and 8 bases respectively, with 10 bases between them. The CDR3 runs to 12 residues. The CDR3 DNA sequence: TGCAGCGTTGAAGACGTGGGGCCGGAAGCTTTCTTT. The encoded protein is CSVEDVGPEAFF.

V usage is TRBV28 and J usage is TRBJ2-4, with a weak D call TRBD2 (5 bases). In germline, CDR1 is MDHEN, CDR2 SYDVKM. The CDR3 runs 13 residues. V lost 9 bases and J 0 bases, leaving 9 bases between the germline ends. The CDR3 DNA reads as TGTGCCAGTTCGGAGGAAGCCAAAAACATTCAGTACTTC. Protein: CASSEEAKNIQYF.

The count of this clone is one. This chain connects TRBV2 to TRBJ1-1; maybe TRBD1 (5 bases). The germline V gene has CDR1 SNHLY and CDR2 FYNNEI. This CDR3 comprises 17 residues. Trimming took off 7 bases at V and 1 base at J, with 22 bases between the two ends. DNA for the CDR3: TGTGCCAGCACGGGGACCTCCAATGGGGGGTGGAACACTGAAGCTTTCTTT. Amino acid sequence: CASTGTSNGGWNTEAFF. Together with reference TRBV2 and TRBJ1-1, the CDR3 gives the full variable domain: EPEVTQTPSHQVTQMGQEVILRCVPISNHLYFYWYRQILGQKVEFLVSFYNNEISEKSEIFDDQFSVERPDGSNFTLKIRSTKLEDSAMYFCASTGTSNGGWNTEAFFGQGTRLTVV.

The J gene is TRBJ2-1, the V gene TRBV5-6, with a tentative D call TRBD2 (5 bases). The CDR3 has 15 residues. From germline, CDR1 is SGHDT and CDR2 YYEEEE. Trimming shortened V by 4 bases and J by 1 base, and 12 bases separated the two germline ends. CDR3 coding DNA: TGTGCCAGCAGCCGCGGGCGGCAATCCTACAATGAGCAGTTCTTC. It encodes CASSRGRQSYNEQFF.

The V call is TRBV18, the J call TRBJ2-2; tentative D call: TRBD2 (7 bases). Trimming removed 3 bases from V and 3 bases from J, with 14 bases in between. The CDR3 runs 16 residues. Germline-derived CDR1 and CDR2 are KGHSH and LQKENI. The CDR3 region has the DNA TGTGCCAGCTCACCGCGACGGGGGGCAGACACCGGGGAGCTGTTTTTT. The encoded protein is CASSPRRGADTGELFF.

This chain connects TRBV27 to TRBJ2-1; 8 bases line up with TRBD2. The germline V gene encodes CDR1 MNHEY and CDR2 SMNVEV (reference sequence). The junction had 3 bases not matched to a gene; V was cut back by 2 bases and J by 3 bases. This CDR3 is built from 15 residues. The CDR3 DNA follows: TGTGCCAGCAGTTTACCTCGGGAGGGCTACAATGAGCAGTTCTTC. Amino acid sequence: CASSLPREGYNEQFF.

The chain is built from TRBV23-1 and TRBJ2-2; 8 bases fit TRBD1. TRBV23-1 is treated as an ORF (open reading frame) with a function not yet certain. The CDR3 spans 16 residues. V shed 8 bases and J 6 bases; nucleotides not matched to a gene: 14. CDR3 protein: CASAPCRTGRPGELFF. CDR3 sequence (DNA): TGCGCCAGCGCCCCCTGCCGGACAGGGAGGCCCGGGGAGCTGTTTTTT.

The chain uses TRBV5-8 and TRBJ2-1; 9 nucleotides match TRBD1. CDR1 SGHTS and CDR2 YDEGEE come from the germline V gene. The trim removed 2 bases at V and 2 bases at J, leaving 5 bases unmatched. CDR3 length: 16 amino acids. Here the CDR3 DNA reads TGTGCCAGCAGCTTAAGGGGACAGGGAACCTACAATGAGCAGTTCTTC. This gives the protein CASSLRGQGTYNEQFF.

The chain has TRBV9 and TRBJ2-7; 9 bases map to TRBD1. Germline V gene data show CDR1 as SGDLS and CDR2 as YYNGEE. CDR3 size: 14 residues. V shed 4 bases, J shed 3 bases, and the junction held 5 bases outside the gene matches. CDR3 region: CASSFRDRDYEQYF. In DNA, the CDR3 is TGTGCCAGCAGCTTTCGGGACAGGGACTACGAGCAGTACTTC.

The V gene is TRBV5-5, the J gene TRBJ2-2, with D perhaps TRBD1 (6 bases). CDR3 length: 13 amino acids. Germline-derived CDR1 and CDR2 are SGHKS and YYEKEE (reference sequence). V lost 0 bases, J lost 8 bases, and 8 bases lay in between. The CDR3: CASSLVRGGELFF. DNA of the CDR3: TGTGCCAGCAGCTTGGTGAGGGGGGGGGAGCTGTTTTTT. Filled out from reference TRBV5-5 and TRBJ2-2, the complete variable domain reads DAGVTQSPTHLIKTRGQQVTLRCSPISGHKSVSWYQQVLGQGPQFIFQYYEKEERGRGNFPDRFSARQFPNYSSELNVNALLLGDSALYLCASSLVRGGELFFGEGSRLTVL.

V gene TRBV18 combines with J gene TRBJ2-1, with 10 bases identical to TRBD2. J gave up 7 bases and V 1 base, and 13 bases lay outside the gene matches. The CDR3 is 18 residues long. Germline V gene lookup returns CDR1 KGHSH and CDR2 LQKENI. The CDR3 nucleotides read TGTGCCAGCTCACCACAGGGGAGAGGGACAGCGGGAGGGAATGAGCAGTTCTTC. Residues: CASSPQGRGTAGGNEQFF.

This chain links TRBV6-1 with TRBJ2-5, with 9 positions matching TRBD2. The DNA end is a closer match to TRBJ2-7, so the J assignment may be wrong. The CDR3 contains 14 residues. Per the germline V gene, CDR1 is MNHNS and CDR2 is SASEGT. Here the CDR3 reads CASPPASGDYEQYF. Written as DNA, the CDR3 is TGTGCCAGCCCCCCGGCTAGCGGGGACTACGAGCAGTACTTC.